This TCR beta chain was retrieved from a study of OX40 agonist ivuxolimab in advanced cancers. For the study at large: Patients were treated with intravenous ivuxolimab, dosed at 0.01 to 10 mg/kg and infused every 2 weeks.

With baseline, cycle 4 day 1, and cycle 7 day 1 as timepoints, blood was sampled. Trimming left V 3 bases short and J 1 base short, with 9 bases between. Looked up from germline, CDR1 is KGHSH and CDR2 is LQKENI. This CDR3 is built from 15 residues. Libraries were prepared by immunoSEQ multiplex PCR; TCRdb keeps only in-frame clonotypes and omits some of them. This sample has around 62,000 clones, with 88% found just once. The clonotype originates from an adult with an advanced solid tumor such as melanoma, head and neck, liver or kidney cancer. V usage is TRBV18 and J usage is TRBJ2-2; weak D call: TRBD2 (5 bases). The specimen was CD4+ or CD8+ T cells sorted from blood, collected in a trial of the OX40 agonist ivuxolimab. This CDR3 reads CASSPQDWNTGELFF. The CDR3 DNA reads as TGTGCCAGCTCACCCCAGGACTGGAACACCGGGGAGCTGTTTTTT.